A selection of T cell receptor beta chains follows, all from one sample in a study of T cell repertoires in cytomegalovirus infection. One entry per CDR3 protein results from TCRdb running MiXCR on the reads. The top ten clones hold approximately 15% of a sample with around 290,000 distinct CDR3 sequences, about 26% of them seen once. The sequenced sample consisted of PBMCs. These receptors all come from a human donor in good health (CMV status not recorded). Some clones in this sample may be carry-over from other donors' samples. CDR3s include the opening cysteine and the closing phenylalanine or tryptophan. The D gene is left open where the match is weak. The size of a clone is reported for some rows only, either as once, few or many, or as a class for expanded clones.

v_call	clone_size	d_call	j_call	cdr3_nt	cdr3_aa
TRBV6-1	many	.	TRBJ1-5	TGTGCCAGCAGTAAAATGGGGAATCAGCCCCAGCATTTT	CASSKMGNQPQHF
TRBV7-8	few	TRBD2	TRBJ2-7	TGTGCCAGCAGCTTAAGGGAGGGCCTCTACGAGCAGTACTTC	CASSLREGLYEQYF
TRBV7-2	many	.	TRBJ2-1	TGTGCCAGCAGCTTGACTTACAATGAGCAGTTCTTC	CASSLTYNEQFF
TRBV4-1	.	.	TRBJ1-2	TGCGCCAGCAGCCAAGGAAACAGGGAACCCAGGGGCTACACCTTC	CASSQGNREPRGYTF
TRBV5-6	few	TRBD1	TRBJ1-1	TGTGCCAGCAGCTTGGGGTTTCGGACAGGGAACACTGAAGCTTTCTTT	CASSLGFRTGNTEAFF
TRBV7-2	many	TRBD2	TRBJ2-1	TGTGCCAGCAGCTTAAGCCTAGCGACTAGCGGCAGTTACAATGAGCAGTTCTTC	CASSLSLATSGSYNEQFF
TRBV28	few	.	TRBJ2-5	TGTGCCAGCAGTACCCGGCGGCAGGGGAGGAGGGAGACCCAGTACTTC	CASSTRRQGRRETQYF
TRBV7-8	few	TRBD1	TRBJ1-1	TGTGCCAGCAGCTTATCAGGGGGCCGTGGTGAAGCTTTCTTT	CASSLSGGRGEAFF
TRBV11-1	.	TRBD2	TRBJ2-1	TGTGCCAGCAGCGACCAGGGACTAGCGGGGGGGGCCTACGGGGAGCAGTTCTTC	CASSDQGLAGGAYGEQFF
TRBV4-3	few	TRBD1	TRBJ1-2	TGCGCCAGCAGCCAAGATCGAGCAGGGGGTTATGGCTACACCTTC	CASSQDRAGGYGYTF
TRBV7-3	.	.	TRBJ1-2	TGTGCCAGCAGCCCTACGCTGCAGGCGGGGTTGAGCCATGGCTACACCTTC	CASSPTLQAGLSHGYTF
TRBV7-6	few	.	TRBJ2-5	TGTGCCAGCAGCCCACGAACGGGGAAGGGGGGAGAGACCCAGTACTTC	CASSPRTGKGGETQYF
TRBV6-2/TRBV6-3	.	.	TRBJ1-1	TGTGCCAGCAGTTACTCCCTGGACATCATGAACACTGAAGCTTTCTTT	CASSYSLDIMNTEAFF
TRBV15	.	.	TRBJ1-2	TGTGCCACCAGCAGAGATAGAAATGGCTACACCTTC	CATSRDRNGYTF